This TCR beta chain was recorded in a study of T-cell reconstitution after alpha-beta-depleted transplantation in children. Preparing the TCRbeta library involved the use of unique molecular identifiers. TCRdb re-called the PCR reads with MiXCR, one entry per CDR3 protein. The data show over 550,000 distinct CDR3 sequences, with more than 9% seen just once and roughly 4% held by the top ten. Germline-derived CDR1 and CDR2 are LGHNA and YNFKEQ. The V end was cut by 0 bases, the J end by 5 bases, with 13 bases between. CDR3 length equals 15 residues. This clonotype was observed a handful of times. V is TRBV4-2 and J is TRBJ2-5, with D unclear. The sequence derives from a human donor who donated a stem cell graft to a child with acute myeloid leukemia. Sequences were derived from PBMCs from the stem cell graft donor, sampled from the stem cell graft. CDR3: CASSQEWGPMETQYF. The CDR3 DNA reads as TGTGCCAGCAGCCAAGAGTGGGGTCCGATGGAGACCCAGTACTTC.